These 14 T cell receptor beta chains originate from one sample sequenced in a study of OX40 agonist ivuxolimab in advanced cancers. TCRdb's copy holds only in-frame clones and misses some; the assay was immunoSEQ multiplex PCR. The sample holds around 140,000 clones, 90% seen once. The sample here was CD4+ or CD8+ T cells sorted from blood, taken in a trial of the OX40 agonist ivuxolimab. Receptors originate from an adult with an advanced solid tumor such as melanoma, head and neck, liver or kidney cancer.

V gene TRBV19 combines with J gene TRBJ1-4; the D gene is possibly TRBD1 (5 bases). Per the germline V gene, CDR1 is LNHDA and CDR2 is SQIVND (reference sequence). The CDR3 contains 14 residues. Between the trimmed V and J ends, which lost 6 bases and 7 bases, there was a span of 15 bases. The CDR3, as DNA: TGTGCCAGTAGGGGCGGGGCAATAAGTGAAAAACTGTTTTTT. Encoded protein: CASRGGAISEKLFF.

V usage is TRBV5-8 and J usage is TRBJ2-7; D is uncertain. V shed 5 bases and J shed 4 bases, with 16 bases lying between them. This CDR3 has 14 amino acids. Germline V gene data show CDR1 as SGHTS and CDR2 as YDEGEE. The CDR3 nucleotides are TGTGCCAGCAGTTTCGACGATAGAATGTACGAGCAGTACTTC. This sequence encodes CASSFDDRMYEQYF.

The genes are TRBV30 and TRBJ2-5; the match to TRBD2 covers 10 bases. CDR3 size: 15 residues. Germline lookup yields CDR1 GTSNPN and CDR2 SVGIG (reference sequence). V shed 4 bases, J shed 5 bases, and the junction held 10 bases outside the gene matches. CDR3 sequence: CAWKGSGRYGETQYF. In DNA form, the CDR3 reads TGTGCCTGGAAGGGTAGCGGGAGGTACGGGGAGACCCAGTACTTC.

V is TRBV10-3 and J is TRBJ1-5; D is unresolved. Germline-derived CDR1 and CDR2 are ENHRY and SYGVKD. Trimming stripped 0 bases from V and 4 bases from J, with 1 base between. This CDR3 contains 12 residues. The CDR3 DNA is TGTGCCATCAGTGAGTCTAATCAGCCCCAGCATTTT. Encoded protein: CAISESNQPQHF.

This clone was observed a handful of times. The genes are TRBV7-9 and TRBJ2-5, with 7 bases aligning to TRBD1. V shed 7 bases, J shed 2 bases, and the junction held 4 bases outside the gene matches. Germline lookup yields CDR1 SEHNR and CDR2 FQNEAQ (reference sequence). The CDR3 totals 13 residues. Written as DNA, the CDR3 is TGTGCCAGCACCGACAGGGTGCAAGAGACCCAGTACTTC. Translation: CASTDRVQETQYF. Supplemented by reference TRBV7-9 and TRBJ2-5, the full variable domain reads DTGVSQNPRHKITKRGQNVTFRCDPISEHNRLYWYRQTLGQGPEFLTYFQNEAQLEKSRLLSDRFSAERPKGSFSTLEIQRTEQGDSAMYLCASTDRVQETQYFGPGTRLLVL.

This chain uses TRBV28 with TRBJ1-2, with D maybe TRBD1 (5 bases). V shed 5 bases and J shed 4 bases, with 17 bases lying between them. The CDR3 has 15 residues. Germline CDR1 reads MDHEN; CDR2 reads SYDVKM. CDR3 region: CASSPPQGLAYGYTF. Written as DNA, the CDR3 is TGTGCCAGCAGTCCACCCCAGGGCCTTGCCTATGGCTACACCTTC.

The chain recombines TRBV5-1 with TRBJ1-1, with D maybe TRBD1 (5 bases). Trimming took off 4 bases at V and 3 bases at J, with 13 bases between the two ends. Germline V lookup: CDR1 SGHRS, CDR2 YFSETQ. CDR3 size: 14 residues. CDR3 amino acids: CASSPAGTDTEAFF. The CDR3 DNA follows: TGCGCCAGCAGCCCAGCGGGGACCGACACTGAAGCTTTCTTT.

The genes are TRBV9 and TRBJ2-7; 7 nucleotides align to TRBD1. Germline values: CDR1 SGDLS, CDR2 YYNGEE. CDR3 length: 14 amino acids. V lost 4 bases and J lost 6; bases outside the gene matches: 10. In nucleotides, the CDR3 is TGTGCCAGCAGCCGACAGGGCCCGGCGGGCGAGCAGTACTTC. Amino acid sequence: CASSRQGPAGEQYF.

J is TRBJ1-1 and V is TRBV28; unclear D gene. The V gene's germline CDR1 is MDHEN and CDR2 SYDVKM. The CDR3 length is 12 residues. V shed 3 bases and J shed 9 bases, with 11 bases lying between them. CDR3 region: CASSLGWKKAFF. The CDR3 nucleotides read TGTGCCAGCAGTTTGGGCTGGAAGAAAGCTTTCTTT.

CDR3 DNA sequence: TGTGCCAGCAGCTTGTTTGACAGGGCTGGAAACACCATATATTTT. Amino acids: CASSLFDRAGNTIYF. The chain carries TRBV5-4 and TRBJ1-3, with 7 bases lining up with TRBD1. The CDR3 covers 15 residues. The V gene end was trimmed by 1 base and the J gene end by 2 bases; junction bases not matched to a gene: 3. Germline V gene lookup returns CDR1 SGHNT and CDR2 YYREEE (reference sequence).

Notes on this clone: Other DNA sequences in this sample translate to the same CDR3. The chain combines TRBV5-1 with TRBJ2-5, with D uncertain. V lost 0 bases to trimming and J lost 3 bases, with 0 bases between them. The CDR3 is 11 residues long. CDR1 is SGHRS, CDR2 YFSETQ, per germline. The chain's CDR3 is CASSLEETQYF. CDR3 bases: TGCGCCAGCAGCTTGGAAGAGACCCAGTACTTC.

V and J are TRBV9 and TRBJ1-1, with no clear D. The CDR3 contains 13 residues. V lost 5 bases, J lost 5 bases, and 13 bases lay in between. CDR1 is SGDLS and CDR2 is YYNGEE in the germline V gene. CDR3: CASRGYSGTEAFF. CDR3 bases: TGTGCCAGCAGGGGCTACTCGGGTACTGAAGCTTTCTTT.

The V call is TRBV25-1, the J call TRBJ2-7; D is ambiguous. CDR3 length: 13 amino acids. Germline V gene lookup returns CDR1 MGHDK and CDR2 SYGVNS. Trimming cost V 2 bases and J 9 bases, with 14 bases left between them. The CDR3 bases are TGTGCCAGCAGTGAAGGTGGGGTCGGCTTGCAGTACTTC. Its protein product is CASSEGGVGLQYF.

In this sample, this clone turned up once. The junction shows a germline mismatch at one end, possibly a read error. The V gene is TRBV6-4, the J gene TRBJ1-2, with D maybe TRBD1 (5 bases). This CDR3 spans 17 amino acids. Per germline, CDR1 MRHNA and CDR2 SNTAGT. As DNA, the CDR3 is TGTGCCAGCAGTTACTCGAACGTACGGGGGGGTCATATTGGCTACACCTTC. Translating gives CASSYSNVRGGHIGYTF.